This TCR beta chain is from a study of beta chain features in type 1 diabetes. This clone showed up just a few times. The antigen is undetermined. Regarding the study as a whole: Shortening of TCRB CDR3s, moderate but significant, appeared in all four CD4+ subsets of Type 1 diabetes patients.

cDNA synthesis used the whole RNA isolate, giving expressed TCRB sequences. Sequenced by immunoSEQ multiplex PCR; TCRdb stores in-frame clones only, minus some. The sample contains some 640,000 clones, about an eighth of which appear only once. V dropped 3 bases and J dropped 2 bases, with 14 bases sitting between them. The CDR3 has 15 amino acids. The receptor was derived from a man between 18 and 29 years old with type 1 diabetes. The rearrangement joins TRBV23-1 to TRBJ2-7, with D possibly being TRBD1 or TRBD2 (5 bases each). TRBV23-1 is known as an ORF, though its function is uncertain. Sequenced input: naive CD4+ T cells from blood. The CDR3 loop reads CASSHGTRTAYEQYF. CDR3 coding DNA: TGCGCCAGCAGTCATGGGACCCGGACCGCCTACGAGCAGTACTTC.